These T cell receptor beta chains were read from a single sample in a study of immune characterization of retroperitoneal liposarcoma. TCRdb re-derived calls from the PCR reads in MiXCR, one entry per CDR3 protein. The sample yields fewer than 20,000 distinct CDR3 sequences, 35% to 40% seen once. Input material: blood. The source of these receptors is a male donor with retroperitoneal liposarcoma. CDR3s include the opening cysteine and the closing phenylalanine or tryptophan. The order of the fields is V gene, J gene, D gene, clone size, CDR3 DNA, CDR3 protein. The D gene is left open where the match is weak. A clone size is listed for some rows: how often the clone was seen (once, few, many), or a class if it is expanded.

TRBV6-2/TRBV6-3	TRBJ2-2	TRBD2	once	TGTGCCACCCAAACCCGCGCCCTAGCGGCGAACACCGGGGAGCTGTTTTTT	CATQTRALAANTGELFF
TRBV7-8	TRBJ2-5	TRBD2	medium-sized	TGTGCCAGCAGCCCGAGACTAGCGGGGGGGATAGATGAGCAGTACTTC	CASSPRLAGGIDEQYF
TRBV4-1	TRBJ2-3	TRBD2	-	TGCGCCAGCAGCCAAGAACTAGCGGGAGGCACAGATACGCAGTATTTT	CASSQELAGGTDTQYF
TRBV7-6	TRBJ1-1	-	many	TGTGCCAGCAGCTTAGAGTACTACACTGAAGCTTTCTTT	CASSLEYYTEAFF
TRBV7-3	TRBJ2-3	TRBD2	-	TGTGCCAGCAGCTCAGGGACTAGCGTGGATACGCAGTATTTT	CASSSGTSVDTQYF
TRBV12-3/TRBV12-4	TRBJ1-6	-	-	TGTGCCAGCAGTTTCTTTGGCTCACCCCTCCACTTT	CASSFFGSPLHF
TRBV12-3/TRBV12-4	TRBJ2-4	TRBD2	-	TGTGCCAGCAGCCCTGGGCTTAGCGGGGGGTCCAAAAACATTCAGTACTTC	CASSPGLSGGSKNIQYF
TRBV27	TRBJ2-7	-	few	TGTGCCAGCAGTTTATCAGGAGGGACGTCCTACGAGCAGTACTTC	CASSLSGGTSYEQYF
TRBV6-4	TRBJ2-4	TRBD1	once	TGTGCCAGCAGTGACTCGACAGGGGGCTACAATGTGCAGTACTTC	CASSDSTGGYNVQYF
TRBV12-3/TRBV12-4	TRBJ2-2	-	-	TGTGCCAGCAGTCCCCGTTGGGGCACCGGGGAGCTGTTTTTT	CASSPRWGTGELFF
TRBV6-1	TRBJ2-3	-	many	TGTGCCAGCAGCCCTTTTGGCCCTACTAGCACAGATACGCAGTATTTT	CASSPFGPTSTDTQYF
TRBV6-1	TRBJ2-4	TRBD1	many	TGTGCCAGCAGTGAACCGGGACAGGGGGCCAACATTCAGTACTTC	CASSEPGQGANIQYF
TRBV6-1	TRBJ2-1	-	many	TGTGCCAGCAGTGAACGTGTCGCCGGCAATGAGCAGTTCTTC	CASSERVAGNEQFF
TRBV6-1	TRBJ1-5	TRBD1	-	TGTGCCAGCAGCCGAGGGGGCGGGACAGACAATCAGCCCCAGCATTTT	CASSRGGGTDNQPQHF
TRBV27	TRBJ2-4	-	many	TGTGCCAGCAAGCCCGAAGGGAGTCGTGGAAACATTCAGTACTTC	CASKPEGSRGNIQYF
TRBV7-2	TRBJ2-1	-	-	TGTGCCAGCAGCTTAGCAATCCTGTACCAAGAGACCCAGTTCTTC	CASSLAILYQETQFF
TRBV4-1	TRBJ2-7	-	-	TGCGCCAGCAGCCAAGCATGGACGAGGGACTACGAGCAGTACTTC	CASSQAWTRDYEQYF
TRBV7-6	TRBJ2-7	-	-	TGTGCCAGCAGCCCAGAGGACAGTGATTCATTCTACAATGAGCAGTACTTC	CASSPEDSDSFYNEQYF
TRBV11-3	TRBJ2-7	-	-	TGTGCCAGCCGACCAACAGGGTCGAAGTACGAGCAGTACTTC	CASRPTGSKYEQYF
TRBV23-1	TRBJ2-4	TRBD1	-	TGCGCCAGCAGTCACAAACGGGGACAGGGCAAAAACATTCAGTACTTC	CASSHKRGQGKNIQYF
TRBV11-1	TRBJ2-1	TRBD1	many	TGTGCCAGCAGCTTAGCGGGGACAGTCTCCTACAATGAGCAGTTCTTC	CASSLAGTVSYNEQFF
TRBV27	TRBJ2-1	TRBD2	medium-sized	TGTGCCAGCAGTTTTAGCGGGAGTTATGAGCAGTTCTTC	CASSFSGSYEQFF
TRBV11-1	TRBJ2-1	-	-	TGTGCCAGCAGCTTACAAGGTGATCTCAGAAATGAGCAGTTCTTC	CASSLQGDLRNEQFF
TRBV6-2/TRBV6-3	TRBJ2-3	-	-	TGTGCCAGCAGACTGAGCAGGGGCTCAGATACGCAGTATTTT	CASRLSRGSDTQYF
TRBV6-1	TRBJ2-5	-	medium-sized	TGTGCCAGCAGTGTTTCATGGGGCCAAGAGACCCAGTACTTC	CASSVSWGQETQYF
TRBV7-2	TRBJ2-1	-	medium-sized	TGTGCCAGCAGCTTGGGGATCTACGAGCAGTTCTTC	CASSLGIYEQFF
TRBV7-6	TRBJ1-1	TRBD1	-	TGTGCCAGCAGACCGGGACAGATCACTGAAGCTTTCTTT	CASRPGQITEAFF
TRBV6-6	TRBJ2-1	-	-	TGTGCCAGCAGTTACCGCCCCTACGAGCAGTTCTTC	CASSYRPYEQFF
TRBV12-3/TRBV12-4	TRBJ2-3	-	medium-sized	TGTGCCAGCAGTTTAGTCAGCAGCACAGATACGCAGTATTTT	CASSLVSSTDTQYF
TRBV6-1	TRBJ2-3	-	few	TGTGCCAGCAGTTTTCGACAGGCAATGACAGATACGCAGTATTTT	CASSFRQAMTDTQYF
TRBV6-1	TRBJ1-5	-	-	TGTGCCAACAGTGAGGGGGGGGGCGCGAGTCGAGTCGGCAATCAGCCCCAGCATTTT	CANSEGGGASRVGNQPQHF
TRBV7-2	TRBJ2-7	-	-	TGTGCCAGCAGCATACAGGGTGAGAGTGACGAGCAGTACTTC	CASSIQGESDEQYF
TRBV27	TRBJ2-3	-	-	TGTGCCAGCAGTTCCCTCTGGGCGGGGTCAAGCACAGATACGCAGTATTTT	CASSSLWAGSSTDTQYF